Sequencing of this TCR beta chain was carried out in a study of beta chain features in type 1 diabetes. Study-wide results and caveats: A potential influence of HLA type upon TCRB rearrangement remained unresolved herein. Shorter TCRB CDR3s, moderately but significantly so, marked every one of the four CD4+ subsets in Type 1 diabetes patients. Comparison showed that naive, central memory and Treg TCRB repertoires appeared more similar among patients than among healthy donors.

Details on this clone: Its antigen is unknown.

Isolated RNA was reverse transcribed in full, so expressed TCRB transcripts were sequenced. Naive, central memory and regulatory T cell samples yielded about 4 million reads on average. Libraries were prepared by immunoSEQ multiplex PCR; TCRdb keeps only in-frame clonotypes and omits some of them. The sample consists of 200,000 to 300,000 clones, roughly 10% of them appearing once. What was sequenced was naive CD4+ T cells from blood. The source of this sequence is a young man with type 1 diabetes.

Written as DNA, the CDR3 is TGTGCCAGCAGCACGGGGGGGCTGAACACCGGGGAGCTGTTTTTT. It codes for CASSTGGLNTGELFF. The V and J genes are TRBV9 and TRBJ2-2, with 8 positions matching TRBD2. The V gene's germline CDR1 is SGDLS and CDR2 YYNGEE. The CDR3 extends over 15 amino acids. Trimming removed 4 bases from V and 1 base from J; junction bases left unmatched: 3.